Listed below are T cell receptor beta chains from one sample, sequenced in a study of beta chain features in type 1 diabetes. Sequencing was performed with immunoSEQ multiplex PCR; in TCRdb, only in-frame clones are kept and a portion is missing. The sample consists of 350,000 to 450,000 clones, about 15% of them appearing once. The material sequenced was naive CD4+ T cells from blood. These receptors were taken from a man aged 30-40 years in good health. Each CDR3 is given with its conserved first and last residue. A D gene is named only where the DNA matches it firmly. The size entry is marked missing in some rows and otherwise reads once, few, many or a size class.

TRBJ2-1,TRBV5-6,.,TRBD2,TGTGCCAGCAGCTCAGTAGCGGGGGCTCTGTACAATGAGCAGTTCTTC,CASSSVAGALYNEQFF
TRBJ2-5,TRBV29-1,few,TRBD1,TGCAGCGTTGAAGTAGAACGGGACAGGCAGCTGGAGACCCAGTACTTC,CSVEVERDRQLETQYF
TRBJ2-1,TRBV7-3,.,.,TGTGCCAGCAGCTTAGCCAGTGTCAATGAGCAGTTCTTC,CASSLASVNEQFF
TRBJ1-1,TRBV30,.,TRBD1,TGTGCCTGGAGTGGTAACAGGGGGCTTGGCACTGAAGCTTTCTTT,CAWSGNRGLGTEAFF
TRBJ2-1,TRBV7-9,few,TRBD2,TGTGCCAGCAGCTTCGACGGGAGGGACGACAATGAGCAGTTCTTC,CASSFDGRDDNEQFF
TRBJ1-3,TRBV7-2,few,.,TGTGCCAGCAGCCCACAGGTGTTGATCGGAAACACCATATATTTT,CASSPQVLIGNTIYF
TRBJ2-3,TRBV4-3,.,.,TGCGCCAGCAGCCAAGGTAGCGCGTCTAGCACAGATACGCAGTATTTT,CASSQGSASSTDTQYF
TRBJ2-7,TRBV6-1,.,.,TGTGCCAGCAGTCGGGACGGCTCCTACGAGCAGTACTTC,CASSRDGSYEQYF
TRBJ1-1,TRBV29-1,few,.,TGCAGCGTTGAAGACTCGGCAAACACTGAAGCTTTCTTT,CSVEDSANTEAFF
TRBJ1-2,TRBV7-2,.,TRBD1,TGTGCCAGCAGCTACGGACAGGGGACGGTCAATGGCTACACCTTC,CASSYGQGTVNGYTF
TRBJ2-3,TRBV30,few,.,TGTGCCTGGAGTGTTCCCGGGGATCACACAGATACGCAGTATTTT,CAWSVPGDHTDTQYF
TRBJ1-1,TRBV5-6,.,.,TGTGCCAGCAGCCCGGGCCTCTCCCAAACTGAAGCTTTCTTT,CASSPGLSQTEAFF
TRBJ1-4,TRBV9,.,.,TGTGCCAGCAGCGCTACAGGCCCTAATGAAAAACTGTTTTTT,CASSATGPNEKLFF
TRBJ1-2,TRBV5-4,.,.,TGTGCCAGCAGCGTAGCCGCTAACTATGGCTACACCTTC,CASSVAANYGYTF
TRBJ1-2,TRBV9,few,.,TGTGCCAGCAGCACCAGGGAAGCTAACTATGGCTACACCTTC,CASSTREANYGYTF
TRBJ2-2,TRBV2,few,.,TGTGCCAGCAGTGAATCCTGGGGAGGAACCGGGGAGCTGTTTTTT,CASSESWGGTGELFF
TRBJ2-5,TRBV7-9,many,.,TGTGCCAGCAGCTTAGTGGGGACCCAGTACTTC,CASSLVGTQYF
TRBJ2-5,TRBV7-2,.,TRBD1,TGTGCCAGCACCATCTCACAGGGGGCGGCCCAGTACTTC,CASTISQGAAQYF
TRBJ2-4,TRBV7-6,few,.,TGTGCCAGCAGCCTTGGGACATTAGGAGCCAAAAACATTCAGTACTTC,CASSLGTLGAKNIQYF
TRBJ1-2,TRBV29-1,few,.,TGCAGCTCCGGGGGGCACTATGGCTACACCTTC,CSSGGHYGYTF
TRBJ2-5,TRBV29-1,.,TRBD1,TGCAGCGGACAGGGACAGGTAGCGCAAGAGACCCAGTACTTC,CSGQGQVAQETQYF
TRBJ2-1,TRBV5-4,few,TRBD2,TGTGCCAGCAGCTTGAAGGCTAGCGGAAATGAGCAGTTCTTC,CASSLKASGNEQFF
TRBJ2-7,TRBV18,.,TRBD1,TGTGCCAGCTCACGCACAGGGGACGAGCAGTACTTC,CASSRTGDEQYF
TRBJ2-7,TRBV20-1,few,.,TGCAGTGCCCTCGGGGAGTACGAGCAGTACTTC,CSALGEYEQYF
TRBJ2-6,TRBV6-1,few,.,TGTGCCAGCAGTGTGGTTCTATCGACCACTAGCTCTGGGGCCAACGTCCTGACTTTC,CASSVVLSTTSSGANVLTF
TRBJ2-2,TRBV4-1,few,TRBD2,TGCGCCAGCAGCCAAGGGCTAGCGGGGAACACCGGGGAGCTGTTTTTT,CASSQGLAGNTGELFF
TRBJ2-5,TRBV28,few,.,TGTGCCAGCACTGGCCCACGGGGCTTAAGGGAGACCCAGTACTTC,CASTGPRGLRETQYF
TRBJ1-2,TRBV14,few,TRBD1,TGTGCCAGCAGCCAAGACAGGGGGTATGGCTACACCTTC,CASSQDRGYGYTF
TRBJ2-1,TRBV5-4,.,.,TGTGCCAGCAGTTGGGACCAGCGACCGCAGTTCTTC,CASSWDQRPQFF
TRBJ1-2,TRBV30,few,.,TGTGCCTGGAGTGTTGGTCCGGGGGGTTTGCGCTATGGCTACACCTTC,CAWSVGPGGLRYGYTF
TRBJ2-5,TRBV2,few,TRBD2,TGTGCCAGCACCATGGGACTACCACAAGAGACCCAGTACTTC,CASTMGLPQETQYF
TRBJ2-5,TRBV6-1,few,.,TGTGCCAGCAGGAGAGACGCGGGTCGGGAGACCCAGTACTTC,CASRRDAGRETQYF
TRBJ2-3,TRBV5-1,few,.,TGCGCCAGCAGCTTGGTGCGGTCCGCCGCAGATACGCAGTATTTT,CASSLVRSAADTQYF
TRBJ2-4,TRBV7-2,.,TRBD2,TGTGCCAGCAGCTTGGCTAGCGGGAGGGCCCAGAACATTCAGTACTTC,CASSLASGRAQNIQYF
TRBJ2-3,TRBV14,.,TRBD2,TGTGCCAGCAGCCAAGAGTTGAGACTAGCGGGAGGAGATACGCAGTATTTT,CASSQELRLAGGDTQYF
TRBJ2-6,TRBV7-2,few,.,TGTGCCAGCAGCCCTCCCCTCATCTCTGGGGCCAACGTCCTGACTTTC,CASSPPLISGANVLTF
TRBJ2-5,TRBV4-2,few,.,TGTGCCAGCAGCCGAGGGGAGTCAGCCCAGTACTTC,CASSRGESAQYF
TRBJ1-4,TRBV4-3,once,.,TGCGCCAGCAGCCAAGAACTTGCAACTAATGAAAAACTGTTTTTT,CASSQELATNEKLFF
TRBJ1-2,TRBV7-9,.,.,TGTGCCAGCAGCTTTAAGGGGCAGGGCCCACCACGGGGCTACACCTTC,CASSFKGQGPPRGYTF
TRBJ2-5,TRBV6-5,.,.,TGTGCCAGCAGTGGGAGCTGGTCTGAAGAGACCCAGTACTTC,CASSGSWSEETQYF
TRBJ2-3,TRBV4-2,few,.,TGTGCCAGCAGCCAAGGGCAAGAAACAGATACGCAGTATTTT,CASSQGQETDTQYF
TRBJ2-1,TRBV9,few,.,TGTGCCAGCAGCGCAGGTACAGCTTCCTACAATGAGCAGTTCTTC,CASSAGTASYNEQFF
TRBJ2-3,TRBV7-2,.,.,TGTGCCAGCAGCTTAGGTCTTGTCTGGGATACGCAGTATTTT,CASSLGLVWDTQYF